This is a list of T cell receptor beta chains from one sample in a study of response to subunit inactivated influenza vaccine. A single record per CDR3 protein comes from TCRdb applying MiXCR to the RT-PCR reads. This table holds 550,000 to 600,000 distinct CDR3 sequences, about 11% found once. The specimen comprised PBMCs from blood, sampled on the day of vaccination. The receptors were sampled from a man aged 45-65 years who received an inactivated influenza vaccine. CDR3s include the opening cysteine and the closing phenylalanine or tryptophan. A D gene is named only where the DNA matches it firmly. Clone size is given for some rows only: seen once, a few or many times, or a class if the clone is expanded.

abundance	d_gene	j_gene	v_gene	CDR3nt	CDR3aa
.	TRBD2	TRBJ2-1	TRBV2	TGTGCCAGCAGTGGGACTAGCGGGGGGGCCGTGACGGAGCAGTTCTTC	CASSGTSGGAVTEQFF
few	.	TRBJ1-2	TRBV5-1	TGCGCCAGCAGGCTACAGGGTTCGGACTATGGCTACACCTTC	CASRLQGSDYGYTF
many	.	TRBJ2-1	TRBV5-1	TGCGCCAGCAGCCCACAGGATCGCGTCCCCCATGAGCAGTTCTTC	CASSPQDRVPHEQFF
few	TRBD1	TRBJ1-1	TRBV14	TGTGCCAGCAGCCAGTTACCGGGACAGCGGAACACTGAAGCTTTCTTT	CASSQLPGQRNTEAFF
many	TRBD2	TRBJ2-3	TRBV28	TGTGCCAGCAGTTTAGCTAGCGGGGCCACAGATACGCAGTATTTT	CASSLASGATDTQYF
few	.	TRBJ2-2	TRBV24-1	TGTGCCACCAGTGATAGGGGCCAGGGGAACACCGGGGAGCTGTTTTTT	CATSDRGQGNTGELFF
many	.	TRBJ2-5	TRBV7-2	TGTGCCAGCAGCTTAGGGGGGGTCCCCGGAGGGACCCAGTACTTC	CASSLGGVPGGTQYF
many	.	TRBJ2-1	TRBV7-2	TGTGCCAGCAGCTTAGCGGACGTCGGAGGTGCGTTCTTC	CASSLADVGGAFF
few	TRBD2	TRBJ2-7	TRBV20-1	TGCAGTGCTAGACGGGGGGGGAACGCCGAGCAGTACTTC	CSARRGGNAEQYF
.	.	TRBJ1-5	TRBV27	TGTGCCAGCAGTTTATCCAGATTCGGGGCCCAGCATTTT	CASSLSRFGAQHF
.	TRBD1	TRBJ2-2	TRBV29-1	TGCAGCGTGACAGGGTTTAGCGGGGAGCTGTTTTTT	CSVTGFSGELFF
.	.	TRBJ2-7	TRBV12-3/TRBV12-4	TGTGCCAGCAGTTTTTCAGGGTCAAGCTCCTACGAGCAGTACTTC	CASSFSGSSSYEQYF
.	.	TRBJ2-5	TRBV29-1	TGCAGCGTTGATAGCCAGGGTAAAGAGACCCAGTACTTC	CSVDSQGKETQYF
few	TRBD2	TRBJ2-1	TRBV9	TGTGCCAGCAGCGTAATGACGGGAGGAGATGAGCAGTTCTTC	CASSVMTGGDEQFF
few	TRBD1	TRBJ1-4	TRBV15	TGTGCCACCAGCACAAGGACAGGGCGCGGTGAAAAACTGTTTTTT	CATSTRTGRGEKLFF
.	.	TRBJ2-7	TRBV15	TGTGCCACCAGCAGTGGACGTTTCAAATACGAGCAGTACTTC	CATSSGRFKYEQYF
many	.	TRBJ2-1	TRBV5-6	TGTGCCAGCAGCTTGGTTTGGAGGGCTGAGCAGTTCTTC	CASSLVWRAEQFF
.	.	TRBJ2-3	TRBV5-1	TGCGCCAGCCGGCTCGGGATAGGGGATACGCAGTATTTT	CASRLGIGDTQYF
few	.	TRBJ2-7	TRBV25-1	TGTGCCAGCAGTGGTGAGGCCCCAAGCTCCTACGAGCAGTACTTC	CASSGEAPSSYEQYF
.	.	TRBJ2-1	TRBV6-1	TGTGCCAGCCACTCAGCATCCAACCACAATGAGCAGTTCTTC	CASHSASNHNEQFF
few	TRBD1	TRBJ1-1	TRBV2	TGTGCCAGCATTCAGGGGGAGAACACTGAAGCTTTCTTT	CASIQGENTEAFF
few	.	TRBJ2-5	TRBV6-2/TRBV6-3	TGTGCCAGCAGTTACGAGGCCGGGGGACAGACCCAGTACTTC	CASSYEAGGQTQYF
many	.	TRBJ2-5	TRBV12-3/TRBV12-4	TGTGCCAGCAGTGATACACCAGGGTACCAAGAGACCCAGTACTTC	CASSDTPGYQETQYF
few	TRBD1	TRBJ1-2	TRBV7-2	TGTGCCAGCACCGGGACAGAGAGTTCATATGGCTACACCTTC	CASTGTESSYGYTF
.	.	TRBJ2-3	TRBV6-2/TRBV6-3	TGTGCCAGCAGTTCCCTACGGGGTAAAGGAGATACGCAGTATTTT	CASSSLRGKGDTQYF
few	.	TRBJ2-7	TRBV29-1	TGCAGCGTTGGATGGGCAGGGATCTACGAGCAGTACTTC	CSVGWAGIYEQYF
few	.	TRBJ2-7	TRBV6-2/TRBV6-3	TGTGCCAGCAGTTACGGAGGAAGCTGGACCTACGAGCAGTACTTC	CASSYGGSWTYEQYF
few	.	TRBJ2-3	TRBV7-2	TGTGCCAGCAGCCCCCCCAGCGTTTTTAGCACAGATACGCAGTATTTT	CASSPPSVFSTDTQYF
.	.	TRBJ2-1	TRBV5-1	TGCGCCAGCAGCTTGTTCGTGGGAAGAACCTACAATGAGCAGTTCTTC	CASSLFVGRTYNEQFF
.	TRBD1	TRBJ2-7	TRBV7-9	TGTGCCAGCAGCTCCGGGACAGGGGGTATCGAGCAGTACTTC	CASSSGTGGIEQYF
few	.	TRBJ2-5	TRBV12-3/TRBV12-4	TGTGCCAGCAGTTTAGGGATCGGAACGTACTTC	CASSLGIGTYF
many	.	TRBJ1-3	TRBV15	TGTGCCACCAGCAGAGAGGGGCGGTACTCTGGAAACACCATATATTTT	CATSREGRYSGNTIYF
.	TRBD2	TRBJ2-2	TRBV9	TGTGCCAGCACTAGTAGCGGGGTACCAGGGAACACCGGGGAGCTGTTTTTT	CASTSSGVPGNTGELFF
.	TRBD2	TRBJ2-1	TRBV12-3/TRBV12-4	TGTGCCAGCAGTTTATCCAGGGCTAGCGGGAGCACCAGCTCCTACAATGAGCAGTTCTTC	CASSLSRASGSTSSYNEQFF
.	.	TRBJ1-5	TRBV4-1	TGCGCCAGCAGCCAAGGGCCCCTCGGGGGGCGCGGGAATCAGCCCCAGCATTTT	CASSQGPLGGRGNQPQHF
few	TRBD2	TRBJ2-3	TRBV25-1	TGTGCCAGCGCGAGACTAGCGGGCACAGATACGCAGTATTTT	CASARLAGTDTQYF
few	.	TRBJ1-5	TRBV24-1	TGTGCCACCAGTGGTGGGAATCAGCCCCAGCATTTT	CATSGGNQPQHF
many	.	TRBJ2-7	TRBV5-1	TGCGCCAGCAGAGACCGGGACTACGAGCAGTACTTC	CASRDRDYEQYF
few	.	TRBJ2-7	TRBV7-6	TGTGCCAGCAGCTTAGCTGCACTACACACCTCCTACGAGCAGTACTTC	CASSLAALHTSYEQYF
few	.	TRBJ2-7	TRBV6-2/TRBV6-3	TGTGCCAGCGCGTGGCGCCCCTACGAGCAGTACTTC	CASAWRPYEQYF
few	TRBD2	TRBJ2-6	TRBV7-9	TGTGCCAGCATCCCGGGAGGGCCTCTTGGGGCCAACGTCCTGACTTTC	CASIPGGPLGANVLTF
few	TRBD2	TRBJ2-1	TRBV7-2	TGTGCCAGCAGCTTAGCGGGACTAGCCCAAAGGAATGAGCAGTTCTTC	CASSLAGLAQRNEQFF
.	.	TRBJ1-2	TRBV28	TGTGCCAGCGCCCGGGCCCCGTGGGGCTACACCTTC	CASARAPWGYTF
few	.	TRBJ2-1	TRBV4-2	TGTGCCAGCAGCCATGATAACAGGGCCCTCTACAATGAGCAGTTCTTC	CASSHDNRALYNEQFF
few	TRBD1	TRBJ1-5	TRBV4-3	TGCGCCAGCAGCCAAGATTCAGGGGGGGTCCAGCCCCAGCATTTT	CASSQDSGGVQPQHF
few	.	TRBJ2-4	TRBV5-5	TGTGCCAGCAGCTTGGCGGGGTCTCTCGGGGCCAAAAACATTCAGTACTTC	CASSLAGSLGAKNIQYF
once	TRBD1	TRBJ1-2	TRBV30	TGTGCCTGGGACTACACAGGGGCCCTCTATGGCTACACCTTC	CAWDYTGALYGYTF
.	TRBD1	TRBJ1-2	TRBV29-1	TGCAGCGTTGTGAAGGGGGCGCTTGGCTATGGCTACACCTTC	CSVVKGALGYGYTF
.	.	TRBJ1-1	TRBV5-1	TGCGCCAGCAGCTTGGCCAGGGGAAGTGTCACTGAAGCTTTCTTT	CASSLARGSVTEAFF
.	.	TRBJ2-2	TRBV12-3/TRBV12-4	TGTGCCAGCAGTTTGATGGATACCGGGGAGCTGTTTTTT	CASSLMDTGELFF
many	.	TRBJ2-1	TRBV11-1	TGTGCCAGCAGCTTAAGAATAGCCGGCCGGTACAATGAGCAGTTCTTC	CASSLRIAGRYNEQFF
.	TRBD1	TRBJ2-5	TRBV19	TGTGCCAGTAGCGAAGGACAGGGAATCCAGTACTTC	CASSEGQGIQYF
.	.	TRBJ1-2	TRBV12-3/TRBV12-4	TGTGCCAGCAGTCATGGTTTTGGCTACACCTTC	CASSHGFGYTF
many	TRBD2	TRBJ2-1	TRBV20-1	TGCAGCAAACTAGCGGGAGGTCCGCACAATGAGCAGTTCTTC	CSKLAGGPHNEQFF
.	TRBD1	TRBJ2-2	TRBV29-1	TGCAGCGTTGAAGGGACAGGGAGCACCGGGGAGCTGTTTTTT	CSVEGTGSTGELFF